Presented here are 17 T cell receptor beta chains from one specimen sequenced in a study of response to subunit inactivated influenza vaccine. TCRdb fed the RT-PCR reads into MiXCR, producing one record per CDR3 protein. The table records more than 700,000 distinct CDR3 sequences, around 20% of them present only once. The specimen comprised PBMCs from blood, sampled roughly 5 days after vaccination. The receptors originated from a man over 45 who received an inactivated influenza vaccine.

This clonotype was seen only a few times. This sequence joins TRBV29-1 and TRBJ2-1; unclear D gene. In germline, CDR1 is SQVTM, CDR2 ANQGSEA. The CDR3 runs to 18 residues. Between the trimmed V and J ends, which lost 6 bases and 6 bases, there was a span of 30 bases. CDR3 region: CSVQRHPPLLNGRNEQFF. The CDR3, as DNA: TGCAGCGTCCAACGGCACCCTCCCCTCTTGAACGGGCGCAATGAGCAGTTCTTC.

This clonotype was recorded a few times. V and J are TRBV20-1 and TRBJ2-1; 11 bases align to TRBD2. Trimming removed 5 bases from V and 4 bases from J; junction bases left unmatched: 4. The germline gives CDR1 DFQATT, CDR2 SNEGSKA (reference sequence). The CDR3 extends over 14 amino acids. For the CDR3, the DNA is TGCAGTGCTTCGGGACTAGCGGAGTACAATGAGCAGTTCTTC. Protein product: CSASGLAEYNEQFF.

This clonotype was seen repeatedly, ten times or more. The V and J genes are TRBV7-2 and TRBJ2-1; TRBD2 agrees at 9 bases. The V gene end was trimmed by 5 bases and the J gene end by 3 bases; junction bases not matched to a gene: 5. The CDR3 runs to 15 residues. Germline V gene data show CDR1 as SGHTA and CDR2 as FQGNSA. The CDR3 here is CASSTGTSSYNEQFF. The CDR3, as DNA: TGTGCCAGCAGCACCGGGACTAGCAGCTACAATGAGCAGTTCTTC.

The CDR3 sequence: CASRWKGTGELFF. The CDR3 DNA reads TGTGCCAGCAGGTGGAAGGGCACCGGGGAGCTGTTTTTT. The genes are TRBV6-2 or TRBV6-3 and TRBJ2-2; D is unclear. The CDR3 is 13 amino acids. Germline loops: CDR1 MNHEY, CDR2 SVGEGT. The V gene lost 6 bases and the J gene lost 4 bases, with 9 bases spanning the gap.

The chain links TRBV12-3 or TRBV12-4 to TRBJ2-1; D gene ambiguous. Trimming took off 6 bases at V and 6 bases at J, with 18 bases between the two ends. This CDR3 contains 15 residues. The CDR3 DNA follows: TGTGCCAGCAGCCCCGGGTCCATTTCCCTCAATGAGCAGTTCTTC. Amino acids: CASSPGSISLNEQFF.

A few counts support this clonotype. The V gene is TRBV20-1, the J gene TRBJ2-1, with 12 bases identical to TRBD2. The V segment lost 2 bases and the J segment 6 bases; nucleotides outside the gene matches: 11. Per germline, CDR1 DFQATT and CDR2 SNEGSKA (reference sequence). The CDR3 consists of 17 residues. DNA of the CDR3: TGCAGTGCTAGACCCGTTCTAGCGGGAGGGCCGGTCAATGAGCAGTTCTTC. This translates into CSARPVLAGGPVNEQFF.

The V call is TRBV6-5, the J call TRBJ2-1; 8 positions match TRBD1. The CDR3 runs to 13 residues. V lost 5 bases to trimming and J lost 12 bases; unmatched junction nucleotides: 9. Germline loops: CDR1 MNHEY, CDR2 SVGAGI. CDR3: CASSQSTGVGQFF. DNA for the CDR3: TGTGCCAGCAGTCAATCGACAGGGGTGGGGCAGTTCTTC.

This clonotype was counted between two and nine times. The rearrangement joins TRBV6-6 to TRBJ2-7; no clear D. The germline V gene has CDR1 MNHNY and CDR2 SVGAGI (reference sequence). The V end lost 5 bases, the J end lost 0 bases, and 8 bases lay between the germline ends. The CDR3 covers 13 residues. CDR3 bases: TGTGCCAGCAGTCGGGTGGTCTCCTACGAGCAGTACTTC. Its translation is CASSRVVSYEQYF.

This clonotype has more than one count but fewer than ten. The chain joins TRBV20-1 to TRBJ2-7, with D perhaps matching TRBD2 (6 bases). Germline lookup yields CDR1 DFQATT and CDR2 SNEGSKA (reference sequence). Trimming stripped 1 base from V and 6 bases from J, with 22 bases between. The CDR3 sequence is 16 residues long. As DNA, the CDR3 is TGCAGTGCTAGAGTCGCCACGCCGGGAGACAGAACCGAGCAGTACTTC. Residues: CSARVATPGDRTEQYF.

The gene calls are TRBV4-1 and TRBJ2-1, with 12 bases fitting TRBD2. V lost 0 bases and J lost 0; bases outside the gene matches: 9. This CDR3 is built from 20 residues. CDR1 and CDR2 (germline): MGHRA, YSYEKL. The CDR3 nucleotides read TGCGCCAGCAGCCAAGATTTTAGGACTAGCGGGGCCAGCTCCTACAATGAGCAGTTCTTC. This encodes CASSQDFRTSGASSYNEQFF.

This rearrangement joins TRBV6-4 to TRBJ2-7; D call uncertain. From germline, CDR1 is MRHNA and CDR2 SNTAGT. V dropped 10 bases and J dropped 3 bases, with 16 bases sitting between them. The CDR3 consists of 13 residues. The CDR3 spells CAMSPGLLYEQYF. DNA of the CDR3: TGTGCCATGAGCCCCGGCCTCCTCTACGAGCAGTACTTC.

This rearrangement joins TRBV20-1 to TRBJ2-7; D is possibly TRBD2 (6 bases). The CDR3 loop spans 13 amino acids. In germline, CDR1 is DFQATT, CDR2 SNEGSKA (reference sequence). Deletions cut 5 bases from V and 2 bases from J, with 13 bases between. The CDR3 here is CSAAYSGAYEQYF. As DNA, the CDR3 is TGCAGTGCTGCCTATAGCGGAGCCTACGAGCAGTACTTC.

The chain employs TRBV6-6 and TRBJ2-7; D unclear. Trimming removed 6 bases from V and 2 bases from J, with 11 bases in between. The CDR3 runs 13 residues. Germline loops: CDR1 MNHNY, CDR2 SVGAGI (reference sequence). CDR3 protein: CASSRTYAYEQYF. The CDR3 DNA reads TGTGCCAGCAGCCGTACCTACGCCTACGAGCAGTACTTC.

This clonotype was detected only a few times. J is TRBJ2-2 and V is TRBV7-2, with D possibly matching TRBD1 (5 bases). Germline CDR1 is SGHTA and CDR2 is FQGNSA. The V gene lost 5 bases and the J gene lost 5 bases, with 12 bases spanning the gap. This CDR3 has 14 amino acids. This chain's CDR3 is CASSGGAGTGELFF. The DNA of the CDR3 is TGTGCCAGCAGCGGTGGGGCTGGTACCGGGGAGCTGTTTTTT. Full variable domain (missing parts from reference TRBV7-2 and TRBJ2-2): GAGVSQSPSNKVTEKGKDVELRCDPISGHTALYWYRQSLGQGLEFLIYFQGNSAPDKSGLPSDRFSAERTGGSVSTLTIQRTQQEDSAVYLCASSGGAGTGELFFGEGSRLTVL.

This clonotype was counted at least ten times. The chain combines TRBV6-5 with TRBJ2-4; D remains unclear. This CDR3 contains 15 residues. CDR1 is MNHEY, CDR2 SVGAGI, per germline. Between the trimmed V and J ends, which lost 0 bases and 0 bases, there was a span of 6 bases. The CDR3 DNA is TGTGCCAGCAGTTACTCGCCGGGAGCCAAAAACATTCAGTACTTC. This encodes CASSYSPGAKNIQYF.

This clonotype was detected a few times. This chain connects TRBV7-2 to TRBJ2-2, with TRBD2 identical over 8 bases. This CDR3 spans 15 amino acids. The V segment lost 5 bases and the J segment 6 bases; nucleotides outside the gene matches: 8. The germline V gene has CDR1 SGHTA and CDR2 FQGNSA. CDR3 in amino acids: CASSLPTSAAGELFF. In DNA form, the CDR3 reads TGTGCCAGCAGCCTCCCGACTAGCGCCGCCGGGGAGCTGTTTTTT.

This clonotype has just a few counts. This sequence joins TRBV20-1 and TRBJ1-5; tentatively, D is TRBD1 (5 bases). This CDR3 spans 16 amino acids. V shed 0 bases and J shed 3 bases, with 15 bases lying between them. Germline assignment: CDR1 DFQATT and CDR2 SNEGSKA (reference sequence). CDR3 sequence reads: CSARELSGAPNQPQHF. CDR3 nucleotide sequence: TGCAGTGCTAGAGAACTGTCTGGGGCCCCCAATCAGCCCCAGCATTTT.